This T cell receptor beta chain is drawn from a study of response to subunit inactivated influenza vaccine. General study points: The authors suggested that few new T cells are recruited per seasonal influenza vaccination.

TCRdb re-analysed the RT-PCR reads in MiXCR, keeping a single row per CDR3 protein. The table lists hundreds of thousands of distinct CDR3 sequences, 7.6% of them singletons, with 10% to 15% in the top ten. The length of the CDR3 is 16 residues. The V segment lost 3 bases and the J segment 0 bases; nucleotides outside the gene matches: 5. Germline values: CDR1 SGHDT, CDR2 YYEEEE. In this sample, this clonotype turned up many times. Antigen unknown. The chain joins TRBV5-6 to TRBJ2-3, with TRBD2 matching 9 bases. The sequences come from PBMCs from blood, collected roughly 24 months after vaccination. The clonotype originates from a man between 50 and 75 years old who received an inactivated influenza vaccine. This CDR3 reads CASSYSGLASTDTQYF. Written as DNA, the CDR3 is TGTGCCAGCAGCTACTCCGGACTAGCGAGCACAGATACGCAGTATTTT.